This TCR beta chain was retrieved from a study of Ad26.COV2.S vaccination and SARS-CoV-2 variants. Treatment: some 20 received Ad26.COV2.S at low or high dose, single or two shots; five or six received placebo; per-sample allocation not given. Each sample was drawn 63 days after the first injection (of vaccine or placebo). The J segment lost 4 bases and the V segment lost 5 bases, leaving 12 bases of the junction unmatched. The CDR3 has 16 amino acids. Germline CDR1 is SGHVS and CDR2 is FQNEAQ. Data came from immunoSEQ multiplex PCR; TCRdb stores just in-frame clones and leaves some out. The table has hundreds of thousands of clones, around 87% seen once.

Specimen: peripheral blood, collected in a trial of Ad26.COV2.S vaccine versus placebo. The source is a person aged 18 to 65 who received the Ad26.COV2.S COVID-19 vaccine or a placebo. The chain joins TRBV7-8 to TRBJ1-1; 8 bases are shared with TRBD1. The CDR3 protein is CASSPGGDRRFTEAFF. For the CDR3, the DNA is TGTGCCAGCAGCCCCGGAGGGGACAGGCGATTCACTGAAGCTTTCTTT.